This entry lists 15 T cell receptor beta chains sequenced from one sample in a study of T cell changes during pregnancy in multiple sclerosis (dated by TCRdb to between 2018 and 2021). Library preparation was by the immunoSEQ multiplex PCR assay. The table comes from immuneACCESS by way of TCRdb, which keeps in-frame sequences with V and J called. Part of the clones is missing from these tables; in studies checked, under half for an unresolved V gene and the rest for unknown reasons. This sample has about 69,000 clones in its table, and 91% of those were observed once. Clones ranked in the top ten supply roughly 0.29% of the sample. The sequenced sample was CD4+ T cells from peripheral blood mononuclear cells, obtained in the third trimester of pregnancy. Source of these receptors: a female donor in good health, enrolled as a control in a pregnancy study.

The chain links TRBV30 to TRBJ2-1; 15 positions match TRBD2. The CDR3 has 15 residues. V dropped 5 bases and J dropped 6; count of bases not matched to a gene: 5. Germline V gene lookup returns CDR1 GTSNPN and CDR2 SVGIG (reference sequence). The CDR3 loop reads CAWGLAGGPGNEQFF. CDR3 sequence (DNA): TGTGCCTGGGGACTAGCGGGGGGGCCCGGCAATGAGCAGTTCTTC.

The V call is TRBV19, the J call TRBJ1-5; 7 bases fit TRBD1. This CDR3 is built from 13 residues. Germline CDR1 and CDR2: LNHDA and SQIVND (reference sequence). The ends lost 6 bases at V and 5 bases at J; junction bases unmatched: 4. CDR3 amino acids: CASSITGDQPQHF. The CDR3 DNA sequence: TGTGCCAGTAGCATTACAGGGGATCAGCCCCAGCATTTT.

The gene calls are TRBV2 and TRBJ1-6; perhaps TRBD1 as D (6 bases). V shed 7 bases and J shed 7 bases, with 11 bases lying between them. This CDR3 has 13 residues. The germline CDR1 and CDR2 sequences are SNHLY and FYNNEI. The CDR3 loop is CASIQGGNSPLHF. For the CDR3, the DNA is TGTGCCAGCATACAGGGTGGGAATTCACCCCTCCACTTT.

This clone was detected only once. The chain couples TRBV18 to TRBJ2-2, with 9 positions matching TRBD1. The J segment lost 7 bases and the V segment lost 3 bases, leaving 12 bases of the junction unmatched. The length of the CDR3 is 17 residues. Germline CDR1 reads KGHSH; CDR2 reads LQKENI. This CDR3 is CASSPSSGQGDLGELFF. As DNA, the CDR3 is TGTGCCAGCTCACCCTCTTCGGGACAGGGTGACCTCGGGGAGCTGTTTTTT.

V and J are TRBV4-3 and TRBJ1-3; D unresolved. Germline V lookup: CDR1 LGHNA, CDR2 YSLEER. V lost 2 bases and J lost 2, with 7 bases in between. The CDR3 loop spans 14 amino acids. This CDR3 reads CASSQQVTGNTIYF. CDR3 in DNA: TGCGCCAGCAGCCAACAGGTCACTGGAAACACCATATATTTT.

The chain uses TRBV6-5 and TRBJ1-2, with D unclear. Trimming left V 8 bases short and J 2 bases short, with 6 bases between. The CDR3 has 11 amino acids. Germline-derived CDR1 and CDR2 are MNHEY and SVGAGI. The CDR3 spells CASSGNYGYTF. As DNA, the CDR3 is TGTGCCAGCTCGGGGAACTATGGCTACACCTTC.

There are a few counts of this clone. The chain couples TRBV4-3 to TRBJ1-1; perhaps TRBD1 as D (5 bases). From germline, CDR1 is LGHNA and CDR2 YSLEER. V shed 4 bases and J shed 4 bases, with 16 bases lying between them. The CDR3 runs to 15 residues. The CDR3 DNA reads as TGCGCCAGCAGCCGAGAAAGGGGCATCGGCACTGAAGCTTTCTTT. Its protein product is CASSRERGIGTEAFF.

The chain joins TRBV14 to TRBJ2-7; D uncertain. The CDR3 is made up of 13 amino acids. V dropped 1 base and J dropped 6 bases, with 10 bases sitting between them. In germline, CDR1 is SGHDN, CDR2 FVKESK. The CDR3: CASSQVPGAEQYF. CDR3 DNA sequence: TGTGCCAGCAGCCAAGTTCCGGGTGCCGAGCAGTACTTC.

The CDR3: CASSTTSGGGEQFF. CDR3 nucleotides: TGTGCCAGCTCAACGACTAGCGGGGGCGGTGAGCAGTTCTTC. V is TRBV18 and J is TRBJ2-1, with 12 bases aligning to TRBD2. From germline, CDR1 is KGHSH and CDR2 LQKENI. With 5 bases clipped from V and 9 bases from J, the junction kept 5 bases outside the gene matches. The CDR3 extends over 14 amino acids. The whole variable domain, filled in from reference TRBV18 and TRBJ2-1, reads NAGVMQNPRHLVRRRGQEARLRCSPMKGHSHVYWYRQLPEEGLKFMVYLQKENIIDESGMPKERFSAEFPKEGPSILRIQQVVRGDSAAYFCASSTTSGGGEQFFGPGTRLTVL.

V and J are TRBV10-3 and TRBJ1-5, with 9 bases matching TRBD1. The CDR3 sequence is 14 residues long. With V trimmed by 6 bases and J by 5 bases, 5 bases remained unmatched. Germline CDR1 reads ENHRY; CDR2 reads SYGVKD. CDR3 sequence (DNA): TGTGCCATCAGGGACACAGGGGGCGATCAGCCCCAGCATTTT. Protein product: CAIRDTGGDQPQHF.

The chain combines TRBV7-8 with TRBJ2-7; weak D call: TRBD2 (8 bases). The CDR3 sequence is 13 residues long. Trimming pared 5 bases from V and 6 bases from J, leaving 14 bases between. Germline V lookup: CDR1 SGHVS, CDR2 FQNEAQ. CDR3 region: CASSPREGAEQYF. The CDR3 DNA sequence: TGTGCCAGCAGCCCCCGGGAGGGGGCCGAGCAGTACTTC.

The chain recombines TRBV6-1 with TRBJ2-5; the D is unclear. The CDR3 has 12 residues. The germline V gene has CDR1 MNHNS and CDR2 SASEGT. The V and J ends lost 8 bases and 3 bases respectively, with 10 bases between them. The CDR3 sequence is CASSPSEETQYF. The CDR3, as DNA: TGTGCCAGCTCTCCCTCTGAAGAGACCCAGTACTTC.

The rearrangement joins TRBV19 to TRBJ2-3, with a possible D match to TRBD2 (6 bases). In germline, CDR1 is LNHDA, CDR2 SQIVND (reference sequence). V was clipped by 6 bases and J by 3 bases, with 16 bases between them. CDR3 size: 15 residues. CDR3 coding DNA: TGTGCCAGTAGAACAGCGGGCCCTCGAACAGATACGCAGTATTTT. It yields the protein CASRTAGPRTDTQYF.

The rearrangement uses TRBV7-9 and TRBJ2-6; TRBD2 agrees at 8 bases. V was clipped by 5 bases and J by 4 bases; unmatched bases: 13. Germline CDR1 reads SEHNR; CDR2 reads FQNEAQ (reference sequence). The CDR3 spans 18 residues. DNA of the CDR3: TGTGCCAGCAGCCCAGGACCCGGACTAGCTGGAGGGGCCAACGTCCTGACTTTC. Translating gives CASSPGPGLAGGANVLTF. Full variable domain (outside the CDR3, taken from reference TRBV7-9 and TRBJ2-6): DTGVSQNPRHKITKRGQNVTFRCDPISEHNRLYWYRQTLGQGPEFLTYFQNEAQLEKSRLLSDRFSAERPKGSFSTLEIQRTEQGDSAMYLCASSPGPGLAGGANVLTFGAGSRLTVL.

The chain uses TRBV7-6 and TRBJ1-4; TRBD1 might be the D (5 bases). The CDR3 runs 13 residues. The germline gives CDR1 SGHVS, CDR2 FNYEAQ. Deletions cut 8 bases from V and 10 bases from J, with 17 bases between. The DNA of the CDR3 is TGTGCCAGCTCCGGGGGAGTGGAGGGAAAACTGTTTTTT. Translating gives CASSGGVEGKLFF. The complete variable domain, with remaining parts taken from reference TRBV7-6 and TRBJ1-4, reads GAGVSQSPRYKVTKRGQDVALRCDPISGHVSLYWYRQALGQGPEFLTYFNYEAQQDKSGLPNDRFSAERPEGSISTLTIQRTEQRDSAMYRCASSGGVEGKLFFGSGTQLSVL.